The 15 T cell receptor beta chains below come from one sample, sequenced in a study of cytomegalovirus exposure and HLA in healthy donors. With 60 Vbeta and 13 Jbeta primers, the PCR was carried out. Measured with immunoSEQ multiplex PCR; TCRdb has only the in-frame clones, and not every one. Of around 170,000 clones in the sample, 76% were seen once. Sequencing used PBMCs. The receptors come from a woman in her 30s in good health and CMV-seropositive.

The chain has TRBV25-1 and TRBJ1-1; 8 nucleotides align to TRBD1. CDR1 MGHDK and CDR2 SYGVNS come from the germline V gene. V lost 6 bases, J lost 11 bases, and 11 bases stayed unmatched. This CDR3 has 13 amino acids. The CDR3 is CASSLDRDTLAFF. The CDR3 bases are TGTGCCAGCAGCCTGGACAGGGACACTCTCGCTTTCTTT.

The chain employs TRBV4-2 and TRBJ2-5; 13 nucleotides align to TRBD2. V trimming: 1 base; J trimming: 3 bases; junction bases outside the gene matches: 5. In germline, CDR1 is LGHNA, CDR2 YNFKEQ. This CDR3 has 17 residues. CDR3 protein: CASSQGLAGGGEETQYF. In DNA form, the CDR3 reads TGTGCCAGCAGCCAAGGACTAGCGGGGGGTGGGGAAGAGACCCAGTACTTC.

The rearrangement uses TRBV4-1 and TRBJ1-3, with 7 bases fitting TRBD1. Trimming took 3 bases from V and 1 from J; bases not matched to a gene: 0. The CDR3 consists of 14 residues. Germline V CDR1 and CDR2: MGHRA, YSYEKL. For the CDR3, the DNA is TGCGCCAGCAGCCAGACAGGGTCTGGAAACACCATATATTTT. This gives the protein CASSQTGSGNTIYF.

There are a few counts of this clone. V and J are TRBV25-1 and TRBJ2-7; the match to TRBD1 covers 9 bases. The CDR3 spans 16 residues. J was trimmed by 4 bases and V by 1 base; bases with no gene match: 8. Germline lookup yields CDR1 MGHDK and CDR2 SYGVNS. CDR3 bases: TGTGCCAGCAGTGAATTTGGAACAGGGGGCGGTTACGAGCAGTACTTC. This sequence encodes CASSEFGTGGGYEQYF.

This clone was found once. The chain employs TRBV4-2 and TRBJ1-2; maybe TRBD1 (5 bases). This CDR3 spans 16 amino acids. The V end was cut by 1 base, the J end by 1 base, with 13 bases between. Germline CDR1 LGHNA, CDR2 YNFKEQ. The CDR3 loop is CASSQAVETVNYGYTF. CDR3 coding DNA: TGTGCCAGCAGCCAAGCGGTAGAGACAGTTAACTATGGCTACACCTTC.

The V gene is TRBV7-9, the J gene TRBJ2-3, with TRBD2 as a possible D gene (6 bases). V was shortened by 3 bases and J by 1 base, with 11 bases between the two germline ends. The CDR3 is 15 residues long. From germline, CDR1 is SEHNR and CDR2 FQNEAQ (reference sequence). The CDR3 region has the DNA TGTGCCAGCAGCTTCTTGCGGGGCGGCACAGATACGCAGTATTTT. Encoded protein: CASSFLRGGTDTQYF.

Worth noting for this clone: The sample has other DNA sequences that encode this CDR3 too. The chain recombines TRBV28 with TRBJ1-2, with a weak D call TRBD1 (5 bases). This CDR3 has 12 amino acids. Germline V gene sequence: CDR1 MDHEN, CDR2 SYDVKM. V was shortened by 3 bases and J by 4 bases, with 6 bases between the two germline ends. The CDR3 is CASSLGLYGYTF. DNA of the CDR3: TGTGCCAGCAGTTTGGGGCTCTATGGCTACACCTTC.

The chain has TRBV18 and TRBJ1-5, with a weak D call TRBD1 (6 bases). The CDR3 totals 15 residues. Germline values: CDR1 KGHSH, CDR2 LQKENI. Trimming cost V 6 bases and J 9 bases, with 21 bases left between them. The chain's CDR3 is CASSQAGAPQGPQHF. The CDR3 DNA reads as TGTGCCAGCTCTCAGGCAGGGGCCCCCCAAGGGCCCCAGCATTTT. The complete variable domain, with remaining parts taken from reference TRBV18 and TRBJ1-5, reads NAGVMQNPRHLVRRRGQEARLRCSPMKGHSHVYWYRQLPEEGLKFMVYLQKENIIDESGMPKERFSAEFPKEGPSILRIQQVVRGDSAAYFCASSQAGAPQGPQHFGDGTRLSIL.

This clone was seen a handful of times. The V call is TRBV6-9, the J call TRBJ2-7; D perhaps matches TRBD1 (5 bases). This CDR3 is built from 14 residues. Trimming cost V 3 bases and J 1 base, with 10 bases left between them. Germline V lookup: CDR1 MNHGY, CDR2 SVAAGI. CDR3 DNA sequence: TGTGCCAGCAGTTACGACAGCGAATCCTACGAGCAGTACTTC. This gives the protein CASSYDSESYEQYF.

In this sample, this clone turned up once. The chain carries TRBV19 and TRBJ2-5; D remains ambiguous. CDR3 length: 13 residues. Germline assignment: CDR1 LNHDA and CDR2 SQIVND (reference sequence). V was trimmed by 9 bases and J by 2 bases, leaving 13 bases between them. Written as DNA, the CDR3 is TGTGCCAGCTCCCTGCGGCAGCAAGAGACCCAGTACTTC. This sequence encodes CASSLRQQETQYF.

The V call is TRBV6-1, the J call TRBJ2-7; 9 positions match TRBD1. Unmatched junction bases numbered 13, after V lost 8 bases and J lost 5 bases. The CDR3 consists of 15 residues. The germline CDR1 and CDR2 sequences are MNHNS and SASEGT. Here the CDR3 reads CASAWGQGHRDEQYF. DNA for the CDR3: TGTGCCAGCGCGTGGGGACAGGGCCATCGCGACGAGCAGTACTTC.

The CDR3 spells CASSQGGNIYGYTF. CDR3 nucleotide sequence: TGTGCCAGCAGCCAAGGAGGGAACATTTATGGCTACACCTTC. The rearrangement joins TRBV4-2 to TRBJ1-2; no firm D call. The V gene lost 1 base and the J gene lost 5 bases, with 11 bases spanning the gap. CDR3 length: 14 residues. CDR1 LGHNA and CDR2 YNFKEQ come from the germline V gene.

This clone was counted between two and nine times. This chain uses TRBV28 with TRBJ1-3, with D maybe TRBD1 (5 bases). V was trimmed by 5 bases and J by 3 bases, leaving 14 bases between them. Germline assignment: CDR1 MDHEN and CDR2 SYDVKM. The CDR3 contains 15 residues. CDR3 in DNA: TGTGCCAGCAGTGCAACCGGGACTCATGGAAACACCATATATTTT. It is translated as CASSATGTHGNTIYF.

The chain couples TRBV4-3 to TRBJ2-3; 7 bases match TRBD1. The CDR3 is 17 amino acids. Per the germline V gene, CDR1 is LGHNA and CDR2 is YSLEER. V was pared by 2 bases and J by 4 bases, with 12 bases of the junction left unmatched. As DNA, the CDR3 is TGCGCCAGCAGCCAATCAAAAGGGGGCGCGTTGCCAGATACGCAGTATTTT. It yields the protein CASSQSKGGALPDTQYF.

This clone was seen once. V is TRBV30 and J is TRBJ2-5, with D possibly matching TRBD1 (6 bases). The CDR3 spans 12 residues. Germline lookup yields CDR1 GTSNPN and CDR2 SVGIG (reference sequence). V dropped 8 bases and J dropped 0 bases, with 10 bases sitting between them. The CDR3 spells CAIGTYQETQYF. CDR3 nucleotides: TGTGCCATCGGGACATACCAAGAGACCCAGTACTTC.